The TCR beta chain under discussion was sequenced for a study of cytomegalovirus exposure and HLA in healthy donors (dated by TCRdb to the late 2010s). For the study in its entirety: An earlier analysis of 587 of the donors reported approximately 290 Gb of sequence data and 117 million unique TCR beta sequences from 150 million to 200 million T cells. An early release that covered some 630 HLA-typed donors contained about 300 gigabases of sequencing data and roughly 84 million unique TCR sequences. Of the 300 to 450 genotyped donors, over 65% fell in the genetic ancestry cluster associated with self-reported Caucasian donors. The study aimed to test whether cataloging public T cell receptors could reveal signatures of past pathogen exposure. The study used immunosequencing to profile the T cell repertoires of hundreds of subjects and linked those repertoires to cytomegalovirus serostatus. Besides the first cohort of 666 subjects, a separate validation cohort made up of 120 different subjects was used. To predict cytomegalovirus infection status, the study combined high-throughput TCR immunosequencing, statistical association of individual TCRs with disease status, and machine learning. To study patterns of TCR occurrence, a later analysis re-analyzed previously published TCR beta repertoires from just over 650 donors and added high-resolution HLA genotyping. The later analysis used no new phenotypic data to find candidate immune exposures, relying instead on TCR beta sequences and their occurrence across donors. An earlier analysis of several hundred of the donors applied high-throughput TCR beta sequencing to assess whether each TCR beta V gene segment acted as functional or pseudogenic. Donor age, sex, ethnicity and CMV serostatus were compiled together with the repertoire data. In a later genetic analysis, genome-wide SNP genotypes for about three fifths of the roughly 670 donors were used, and that subset was treated as a discovery cohort. Every repertoire in the discovery cohort had been generated on one and the same sequencing platform. HLA typing included class I and class II loci at four-digit resolution. Typing coverage differed by locus: A, B, C, DRB1 and DQB1 were typed in about 620-630 donors, DQA1 in approximately 520, DPA1 in some 610, and DPB1 in approximately 450. Four to six DR-DQ haplotypes were handled as single units for association and clustering, since linkage in the cohort was strong. Across roughly 420 genotyped donors of the cohort, an average of approximately 240,000 unique TCR beta nucleotide sequences per donor were sequenced, and roughly a sixth of those sequences were non-productive.

In total, 630 or so healthy bone marrow donors made up the cohort. At the time of sampling, every cohort member was nominally healthy, though immune exposures that went unrecorded were likely present. The donor was CMV seropositive and belonged to the group of more than 250 seropositive cohort members. Every donor gave a peripheral blood sample, and the peripheral blood mononuclear cells from that sample were used for TCR beta sequencing. The Qiagen DNeasy Blood Extraction Kit was used to extract genomic DNA from the blood cell samples. CDR1 and CDR2 are read off the germline V gene as SGDLS and YYNGEE. Counted from cysteine to phenylalanine, this CDR3 has 14 amino acids. Only the CDR3 DNA is retained, 42 bases long and in frame from the first base. The trim is 2 bases for V and 0 bases for J, with a gap of 8 bases between the germline ends. Broad study findings and their caveats: An association between a missense DCLRE1C variant and V-gene and J-gene trimming of TCR beta chains was found in a later genetic analysis and replicated in an independent cohort. Across donors, most TCR sequences were observed very rarely, whereas some public TCRs were present in many individuals. In a later genetic analysis, fewer N-insertions in productive TCRs were reported among donors in an Asian-associated ancestry cluster than the roughly 710-donor mean. According to a later analysis, parvovirus B19, influenza, CMV and Epstein-Barr virus appeared linked to several top co-occurrence clusters. When HLA alleles, especially DR and DQ, strongly co-occurred, attributing TCR associations to individual alleles was difficult. Linkage disequilibrium might explain the correlated functional status among segregating V segments, but an unknown experimental factor could not be excluded. The classifier was reported to diagnose cytomegalovirus status with high specificity and sensitivity in both the original and validation cohorts. A total of some 180 TCR beta chains were listed by the study as associated with cytomegalovirus. A further reported finding was that TCR beta sequences accurately predicted the HLA-A and HLA-B alleles for most subjects in the first cohort. The only immune exposure information available for the cohort was CMV serostatus. In a later analysis, most CMV-associated TCR beta chains were found to appear HLA-restricted, with HLA associations seemingly driven largely by CMV exposure. Presence/absence analyses assumed roughly uniform sequencing depth across donors, an assumption that may not hold. Some IMGT-functional V segments, including TRBV6-2 and TRBV6-3, could not be told apart with the 87-base-pair reads, so those segments were excluded. According to a later analysis, TCR association rates differed among HLA loci, with DRB1 alleles showing the most associated TCRs and HLA-C alleles showing the fewest. In an earlier analysis of about 600 of the donors, most TCR beta V segments appeared in productive rearrangements about 90% or about 30% of the time, broadly matching IMGT annotations. A group of highly shared sequence variants was considered likely to be a technical artifact of the sequencing pipeline. In a later analysis, HLA-associated TCR beta chains were found to be more clonally expanded and to have lower generation probabilities than equally common non-associated chains. At a false discovery rate of 0.05, a later analysis linked 16,000 or so TCR beta sequences to specific HLA alleles. Because HLA typing was unavailable for some donors at each locus, only the typed subset was used in association tests. Three of the identified cytomegalovirus-associated TCR beta chains were confirmed in vitro to be specific for cytomegalovirus antigens. The cohort was sequenced for TCR beta chains only, and without alpha or paired-chain data the features that could be detected were limited. Because counts were too low, under 20 rarely observed V segments, including chromosome 9 orphons, were left out of the earlier analysis of 587 of the donors. According to the authors, the approach could potentially be generalized to other disease states and immunological phenotypes.

The library was prepared using the immunoSEQ multiplex PCR assay. For the multiplex PCR, a mixture combining 60 forward primers for TCR Vbeta segments and 13 reverse primers for TCR Jbeta segments was used. A multiplex PCR assay on genomic DNA amplified the CDR3 region of rearranged TCR beta genes. On the Illumina HiSeq System, the amplified TCR beta libraries were sequenced as 87-base-pair reads. For the original study's pipeline: A later analysis counted some 80 million unique TCR beta chains across the 666 repertoires, and about 10 million of these chains were shared by at least two donors. A nearest-neighbor algorithm error-corrected the raw reads and collapsed the reads into unique sequences, merging closely related sequences to remove PCR and sequencing errors. Alignment of CDR3 sequences to IMGT reference sequences was used to assign V, D and J gene segments. For a sequence to be retained, a match of at least six nucleotides was required to both a V gene segment and a J gene segment. Rearrangements were called productive when the CDR3 lacked stop codons and stayed in frame with V and J; all others were non-productive. Following IMGT convention, CDR3 was defined as the stretch from the second conserved V-encoded cysteine to the conserved J-encoded phenylalanine. The earlier analysis of some 580 of the donors excluded any sequence lacking an unambiguous match to a single V gene segment. An earlier analysis of several hundred of the donors called V segments functional above 56.7% productive rearrangements and segregating when the between-donor standard deviation exceeded 5%. A statistical classification framework was developed to diagnose cytomegalovirus status using the catalog of TCR beta chain sequences. A later analysis assigned V and J genes by comparing TCR nucleotide sequences with IMGT/GENE-DB human TR gene sequences. A later analysis assigned CDR3 sequences and most-parsimonious VDJ recombination scenarios with the TCRdist pipeline. In a later analysis, each TCR beta chain was defined by its CDR3 amino acid sequence together with its V-gene family, and reads lacking a unique V-gene family were excluded. In a later analysis, around 650 highly shared, low-generation-probability nucleotide sequences were removed to address suspected cross-contamination and a sequencing artifact. In a later analysis, a clonal expansion index was calculated for each public chain from normalized within-repertoire ranks of inferred template counts. In a later analysis, generation probabilities were computed using a VDJ recombination model fitted to out-of-frame rearrangements, and the results were checked against IGoR. In a later analysis, TCR-TCR, TCR-HLA and TCR-CMV co-occurrence was scored with hypergeometric tests, and a repertoire-size bias correction was applied to TCR pairs. To estimate false discovery rates, a later analysis permuted the HLA or CMV assignments 20 times. In a later analysis, co-occurring TCRs were grouped using DBSCAN, and TCRdist sequence similarity was added for clustering within HLA-allele-positive subsets. For co-occurrence clustering, repertoires with fewer than 30,000 or more than 120,000 public chains were excluded, along with roughly 5 repertoires with anomalous nucleotide sharing. The clones in this table, taken by TCRdb from immuneACCESS, are in-frame only. Not every clone is retained; where verified, under half of the shortfall comes from an unresolved V gene, and the cause of the rest is unknown. V and J calls and clone size follow that table, whereas D and trimming were derived from the DNA. For this sample there are 76,000 or so clones; around 70% appear just once. The leading ten clones occupy about 16% of the sample.

With respect to this clone: The clone's antigen remains unknown. Per-base quality was not reported, and no clone a single base away is much larger than it.

The sample taken for sequencing was PBMCs. The clonotype originates from a woman aged 40 to 50 in good health and CMV-seropositive. This chain joins TRBV9 to TRBJ2-5, and the D gene may be TRBD1, 5 bases matching. The DNA sequence is TGTGCCAGCAGCGTTTCAGGGTACCAAGAGACCCAGTACTTC. This codes for CASSVSGYQETQYF.